What follows describes a single T cell receptor (beta chain). The data are from a study of OX40 agonist ivuxolimab in advanced cancers. About the research overall: The eligibility criteria allowed prior anti-PD-1, anti-PD-L1 or anti-CTLA-4 therapy, and 40% had some.

The assay was immunoSEQ multiplex PCR, and TCRdb's table has in-frame clones only and misses some. This sample has some 67,000 clones, with around 88% found just once. V was pared by 1 base and J by 3 bases, with 7 bases between. CDR1 and CDR2 (germline): LNHNV, YYDKDF (reference sequence). The CDR3 is 14 amino acids. The chain combines TRBV15 with TRBJ1-5, with a tentative D call TRBD1 (5 bases). This sequence originates from an adult with an advanced solid tumor such as melanoma, head and neck, liver or kidney cancer. Sample: CD4+ or CD8+ T cells sorted from blood, taken in a trial of the OX40 agonist ivuxolimab. This CDR3 is CATSRGRDNQPQHF. The CDR3 DNA reads TGTGCCACCAGCAGAGGCAGGGACAATCAGCCCCAGCATTTT.